This T cell receptor beta chain was captured by sequencing in a study of shared clonotypes between healthy human individuals (dated by TCRdb to between 2020 and 2021). With respect to the entire study: A couple of women and a few men aged 18 to 49 years were included in the cohort. For each donor, CD4 naive and CD4 memory were each given three plates, CD8 naive was given two plates, and CD8 memory was given one plate. To estimate repertoire size and how much clonotypes are shared between individuals, the study performed deep sequencing of blood TCR repertoires from a few healthy adults. Different laboratories and diverse techniques were used to prepare libraries and sequence TCR repertoires, to increase sequencing depth and limit assay-specific biases. Leukapheresis yielded between about 0.9 and 8.9 billion PBMCs per donor.

General findings and caveats noted by the study authors: Naive subsets generally had larger estimated clonotype richness than memory subsets. Higher generation probabilities were observed for clonotypes shared by all four sorted-subset donors than for non-shared clonotypes. Even with the large sequencing depth, rarefaction of the sorted-subset datasets indicated that sequencing was incomplete. Based on pairwise subsampling, the degree of clonotype sharing among donors was expected to be affected by sequencing depth. Across four donors, about 4.5% of naive CD4, approximately 4% of naive CD8, about 2.3% of memory CD4, and 0.4% of memory CD8 clonotypes were shared. The genetic and exposure-history diversity represented was limited by the small number of donors. Only blood was sampled, and tissue TCR repertoires likely differ from those in blood.

Using the deep immunoSEQ assay, TCR CDR3 regions were amplified from genomic DNA by multiplex PCR. Genomic DNA extracted from each cell subset was distributed evenly over all wells of several immunoSEQ 96-well plates, and each plate served as one replicate. For sorted subsets, roughly 200 ng of genomic DNA, equivalent to 25,000 to 30,000 T cell genomes, went into each replicate PCR. Purified libraries were quantified with a Qubit 3.0 fluorometer, sized on a Bioanalyzer 2100, and re-quantified with the KAPA Library Quantification kit. A separate single-read 150-cycle Illumina NextSeq 550 flow cell was used to sequence each immunoSEQ 96-well plate. In the source study's methods: Because the immunoSEQ output held only junctional sequences and lacked quality scores, the filtering could not match the filtering applied to full-length reads. Sequences were annotated with PyIR, a Python wrapper for IgBLAST v1.9, using IMGT germline references to assign V/J genes and CDR3. Reads with weak V/J assignments (E-value above 1e-6), missing CDR3, stop codons, out-of-frame junctions, or ambiguous translated residues were removed. V3J clonotypes were defined by identical inferred V gene, J gene, and CDR3 amino acid sequence. Percentage overlap between repertoires was computed as shared unique clonotypes divided by the size of the smaller repertoire. Three approaches were used to assess repertoire richness: RTK rarefaction, the Chao1 estimator, and Recon v2.1 estimates of unobserved clonotypes. Generation probabilities for all TCRbeta clonotypes obtained by the gDNA method from a handful of donors were computed using OLGA. As stored in TCRdb, this immuneACCESS dataset retains in-frame rearrangements with V and J assigned. A fraction of the clones does not appear; measured against another copy, unresolved V genes explain less than half of the discrepancy, and the remainder lacks a known reason. D and trimming come from the DNA, and the V and J calls and clone size come from that table. Recorded for this sample are hundreds of thousands of clones; 96% of them occurred a single time. The ten largest account for about 0.054% of the sample.

Inclusive of the bounding cysteine and phenylalanine, the CDR3 is 20 residues long. Of the read, only the CDR3 DNA is kept; its 60 bases are in frame from base 1. Trimmed from V: 1 base; trimmed from J: 1 base; junction bases lacking a gene match: 16. Per the germline V gene, MGHRA is the CDR1 and YSYEKL is the CDR2. Remarks on this clone: Its target antigen remains unknown. The record has no base qualities; no much larger clone is one base away.

The donors were healthy, HIV-negative adults with no recently reported acute infections or vaccinations. Every donor was a Caucasian adult residing in Nashville, Tennessee, USA. CD4+ T cells were enriched by magnetic negative selection, after which naive cells were positively selected on CD45RA and the negative fraction was taken as the memory subset. After blood collection by leukapheresis, PBMCs were isolated using Ficoll-Histopaque density gradient centrifugation and then cryopreserved in the vapor phase of liquid nitrogen. Analytical flow cytometry was used to check the purity and quantity of each magnetically sorted T cell population. From each sorted fraction, genomic DNA was isolated and quantified by UV absorbance on a Nanodrop 2000c.

This TCR derives from a woman in her 30s in good health. Material: naive CD4+ T cells sorted from blood. In light of the paper, this sample's cell subset or site label describes: CD45RA+ positively selected. Rearrangement joined TRBV4-1 to TRBJ2-1, and TRBD1 matches 7 of the central bases. CDR3 protein: CASSQVGFSGSGGSYNEQFF. The DNA is as follows: TGCGCCAGCAGCCAAGTAGGATTCAGCGGTTCAGGGGGATCCTACAATGAGCAGTTCTTC.